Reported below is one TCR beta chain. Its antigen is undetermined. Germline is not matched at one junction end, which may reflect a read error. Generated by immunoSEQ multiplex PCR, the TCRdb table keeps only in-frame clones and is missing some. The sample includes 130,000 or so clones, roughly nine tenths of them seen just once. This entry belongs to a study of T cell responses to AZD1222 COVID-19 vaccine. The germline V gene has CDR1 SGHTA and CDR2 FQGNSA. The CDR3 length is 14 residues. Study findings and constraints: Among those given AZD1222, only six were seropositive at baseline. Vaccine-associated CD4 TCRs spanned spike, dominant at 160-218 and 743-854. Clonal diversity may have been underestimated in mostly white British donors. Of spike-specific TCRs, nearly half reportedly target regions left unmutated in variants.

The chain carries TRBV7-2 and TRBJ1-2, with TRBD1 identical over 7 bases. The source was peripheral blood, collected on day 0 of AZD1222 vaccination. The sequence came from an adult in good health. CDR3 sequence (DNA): TGTGCCAGCACCTTAGCGACAGGGAACTATGGCTACACCTTC. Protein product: CASTLATGNYGYTF. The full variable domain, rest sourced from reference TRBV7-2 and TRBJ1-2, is GAGVSQSPSNKVTEKGKDVELRCDPISGHTALYWYRQSLGQGLEFLIYFQGNSAPDKSGLPSDRFSAERTGGSVSTLTIQRTQQEDSAVYLCASTLATGNYGYTFGSGTRLTVV.